These T cell receptor beta chains were read from a single sample in a study of CD8 T cells in Susac syndrome. TCRdb re-derived calls from the immunoSEQ multiplex PCR reads in MiXCR, one entry per CDR3 protein. The profile shows roughly 200,000 distinct CDR3 sequences, around 94% of them singletons. Sample: CD4+ T cells from PBMCs. The receptor set was obtained from a human donor with Susac syndrome. Both conserved end residues are part of each CDR3. D genes are given only for firm matches. A clone size is listed for some rows: how often the clone was seen (once, few, many), or a class if it is expanded.

V	D	size	J	DNA	CDR3
TRBV29-1	TRBD1	-	TRBJ2-7	TGCAGCGTTGACCGCGGGACAGGGAAATTCTACGAGCAGTACTTC	CSVDRGTGKFYEQYF
TRBV18	-	-	TRBJ1-2	TGTGCCAGCTCACTAGACAGCTTCTATGGCTACACCTTC	CASSLDSFYGYTF
TRBV15	TRBD1	-	TRBJ2-3	TGTGCCACCAGCACCGGACAGGGGGCAAAAGATACGCAGTATTTT	CATSTGQGAKDTQYF
TRBV4-1	TRBD1	-	TRBJ1-2	TGCGCCAGCAGCCAACTCGTAATCCAGGGGGCTTATGGCTACACCTTC	CASSQLVIQGAYGYTF
TRBV13	TRBD1	-	TRBJ2-1	TGTGCCAGCAGACCAATCATCGGACAGGGGGCGAATGAGCAGTTCTTC	CASRPIIGQGANEQFF
TRBV29-1	-	few	TRBJ2-5	TGCAGCGTTGGGGAAGAGACCCAGTACTTC	CSVGEETQYF
TRBV29-1	TRBD1	-	TRBJ1-1	TGCAGCGTTGCCGGGACAGGGTTCACTGAAGCTTTCTTT	CSVAGTGFTEAFF
TRBV5-1	-	-	TRBJ2-3	TGCGCCAGCAGCTTGGCCCAGGGGACTAGCACAGATACGCAGTATTTT	CASSLAQGTSTDTQYF
TRBV4-3	-	-	TRBJ1-5	TGCGCCAGCAGCCAACGGCCAGATCAGCCCCAGCATTTT	CASSQRPDQPQHF
TRBV5-6	-	-	TRBJ1-4	TGTGCCAGCAGCTTGTCTAATGAAAAACTGTTTTTT	CASSLSNEKLFF
TRBV3-1	TRBD2	-	TRBJ2-5	TGTGCCAGCAGCCAAGCGCTAGCGGGGGCCCAAGAGACCCAGTACTTC	CASSQALAGAQETQYF
TRBV7-9	-	once	TRBJ2-3	TGTGCCAGCAGCTTAGAACCCCCTGGGGATACGCAGTATTTT	CASSLEPPGDTQYF
TRBV2	TRBD2	-	TRBJ2-5	TGTGCCAGCTACTATTCGCCGGGACTAGCGGGAGGGTTGAAGACCCAGTACTTC	CASYYSPGLAGGLKTQYF
TRBV12-3/TRBV12-4	-	-	TRBJ2-5	TGTGCCAGCAGTTTAGCGGGTTACTCGCAAGAGACCCAGTACTTC	CASSLAGYSQETQYF
TRBV11-2	TRBD2	-	TRBJ2-5	TGTGCCAGCAGCGAACTAGCGGGGGCGGGAGAGACCCAGTACTTC	CASSELAGAGETQYF
TRBV5-1	TRBD1	-	TRBJ2-5	TGCGCCAGCAGCTCCTACAGGGGGCTAGAGGAGACCCAGTACTTC	CASSSYRGLEETQYF
TRBV18	-	-	TRBJ2-3	TGTGCCAGCTCACCCGGAACCCTCACAGATACGCAGTATTTT	CASSPGTLTDTQYF
TRBV2	-	-	TRBJ2-7	TGTGCCAGCAGTCGGGAGAAGGGATCCTACGAGCAGTACTTC	CASSREKGSYEQYF
TRBV30	-	-	TRBJ1-1	TGTGCCTGGAGCCAGGGGACCAGAACTGAAGCTTTCTTT	CAWSQGTRTEAFF
TRBV7-8	TRBD1	-	TRBJ2-2	TGTGCCAGCAGCGAAAGGGACAGCCTCAACACCGGGGAGCTGTTTTTT	CASSERDSLNTGELFF
TRBV18	TRBD1	-	TRBJ1-2	TGTGCCAGCTCACCTCCGGGACAGTACTATGGCTACACCTTC	CASSPPGQYYGYTF
TRBV7-9	-	-	TRBJ2-1	TGTGCCAGCAGCTTAGATGCGGGACGATACAATGAGCAGTTCTTC	CASSLDAGRYNEQFF
TRBV12-3/TRBV12-4	-	-	TRBJ1-2	TGTGCCAGCAGTTTAGGGCATGGCTACACCTTC	CASSLGHGYTF
TRBV24-1	TRBD2	-	TRBJ2-5	TGTGCCACCAGTGATGGGGGGGATAGGGAGACCCAGTACTTC	CATSDGGDRETQYF
TRBV25-1	-	-	TRBJ1-2	TGTGCCAGCAGCCCTCCGGGACTCCGCTATGGCTACACCTTC	CASSPPGLRYGYTF